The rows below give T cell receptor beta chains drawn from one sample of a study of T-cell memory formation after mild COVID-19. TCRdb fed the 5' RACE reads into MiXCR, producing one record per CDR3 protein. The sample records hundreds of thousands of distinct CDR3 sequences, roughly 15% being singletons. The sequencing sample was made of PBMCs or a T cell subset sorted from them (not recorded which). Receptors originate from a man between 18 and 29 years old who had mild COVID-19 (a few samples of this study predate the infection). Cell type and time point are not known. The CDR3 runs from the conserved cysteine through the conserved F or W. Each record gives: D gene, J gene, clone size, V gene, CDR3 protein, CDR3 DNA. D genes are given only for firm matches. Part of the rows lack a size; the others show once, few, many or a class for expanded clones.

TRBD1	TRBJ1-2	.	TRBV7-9	CASSFGQGAGGYTF	TGTGCCAGCAGCTTCGGACAGGGGGCGGGCGGCTACACCTTC
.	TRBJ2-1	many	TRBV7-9	CASRANPGVSYNEQFF	TGTGCCAGCAGAGCCAACCCAGGGGTTTCCTACAATGAGCAGTTCTTC
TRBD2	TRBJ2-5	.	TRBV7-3	CASSLSGTREETQYF	TGTGCCAGCAGCCTCTCAGGGACTAGAGAAGAGACCCAGTACTTC
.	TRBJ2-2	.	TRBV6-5	CASSTSGLAGGLTGELFF	.
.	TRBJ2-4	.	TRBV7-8	CASSINPGHGAKNIQYF	TGTGCCAGCAGCATCAATCCGGGACACGGAGCCAAAAACATTCAGTACTTC
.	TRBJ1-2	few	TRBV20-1	CSASPPQADGYTF	TGCAGTGCCTCCCCGCCCCAGGCGGATGGCTACACCTTC
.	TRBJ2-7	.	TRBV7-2	CASSLVVGGPYEQYF	TGTGCCAGCAGCTTAGTCGTGGGGGGCCCGTACGAGCAGTACTTC
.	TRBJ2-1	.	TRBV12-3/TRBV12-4	CASTPFRNNEQFF	TGTGCCAGCACTCCGTTTCGCAACAATGAGCAGTTCTTC
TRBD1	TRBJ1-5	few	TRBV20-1	CSATDRGRNQPQHF	TGCAGTGCTACGGACAGGGGTCGCAATCAGCCCCAGCATTTT
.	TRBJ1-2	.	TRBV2	CASSATLLKGLNYGYTF	TGTGCCAGCAGTGCGACTCTCCTGAAAGGTCTGAACTATGGCTACACCTTC
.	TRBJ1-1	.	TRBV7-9	CASSFQSLAFF	TGTGCCAGCAGCTTCCAGAGCCTAGCTTTCTTT
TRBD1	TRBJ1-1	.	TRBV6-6	CASSYGQGSTEAFF	TGTGCCAGCAGTTACGGACAGGGTAGTACTGAAGCTTTCTTT
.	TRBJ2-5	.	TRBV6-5	CASSLPGGRQYF	TGTGCCAGCAGCCTGCCCGGTGGCCGCCAGTACTTC
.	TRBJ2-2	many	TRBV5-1	CASNPGRGNTGELFF	TGCGCCAGCAACCCCGGCCGGGGGAACACCGGGGAGCTGTTTTTT
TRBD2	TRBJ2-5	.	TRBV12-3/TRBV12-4	CASSVFSGGAKETQYF	TGTGCCAGCAGTGTTTTTAGCGGGGGGGCGAAAGAGACCCAGTACTTC
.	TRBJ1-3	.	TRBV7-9	CASSLRGVDSGNTIYF	TGTGCCAGCAGCTTGAGGGGCGTCGACTCTGGAAACACCATATATTTT
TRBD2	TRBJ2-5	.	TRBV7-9	CASTSSGGKETQYF	TGTGCCAGCACCTCTAGCGGGGGAAAAGAGACCCAGTACTTC
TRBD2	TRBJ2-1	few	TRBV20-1	CSARDLAGSNEQFF	TGCAGTGCTAGAGACCTAGCGGGGAGCAATGAGCAGTTCTTC
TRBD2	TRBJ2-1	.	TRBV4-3	CASSQELLPGGSNEQFF	TGCGCCAGCAGCCAAGAGCTCCTGCCGGGGGGGAGCAATGAGCAGTTCTTC
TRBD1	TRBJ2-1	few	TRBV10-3	CAIDRGRNNEQFF	TGTGCCATCGACAGGGGGCGCAACAATGAGCAGTTCTTC
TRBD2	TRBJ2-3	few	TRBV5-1	CASSPEGLAGGRNTQYF	TGCGCCAGCAGCCCGGAGGGGCTAGCGGGGGGGCGCAATACGCAGTATTTT
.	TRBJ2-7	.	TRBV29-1	CSVRSSRAYEQYF	TGCAGCGTCCGGTCGAGCAGGGCCTACGAGCAGTACTTC
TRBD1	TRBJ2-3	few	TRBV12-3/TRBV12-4	CASTDRGMDTQYF	TGTGCCAGCACCGACAGGGGGATGGATACGCAGTATTTT
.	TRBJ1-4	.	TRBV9	CASSFGRGGEKLFF	TGTGCCAGCAGCTTTGGACGGGGTGGAGAAAAACTGTTTTTT
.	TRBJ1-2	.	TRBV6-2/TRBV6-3	CASSTPRSPVYGYTF	TGTGCCAGCAGTACCCCGAGATCGCCGGTCTATGGCTACACCTTC
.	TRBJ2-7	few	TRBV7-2	CASLVARGSYEQYF	TGTGCCAGCTTAGTAGCGCGGGGATCCTACGAGCAGTACTTC
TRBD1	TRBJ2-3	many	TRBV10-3	CAISESPSRRRQGLTDTQYF	TGTGCCATCAGTGAGTCGCCCTCTCGGCGGCGACAGGGCCTCACAGATACGCAGTATTTT
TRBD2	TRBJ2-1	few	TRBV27	CASSLLTSGEQFF	TGTGCCAGCAGTCTACTTACTAGCGGTGAGCAGTTCTTC
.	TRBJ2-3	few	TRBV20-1	CSIPGGSTDTQYF	TGCAGTATACCCGGGGGTTCCACAGATACGCAGTATTTT
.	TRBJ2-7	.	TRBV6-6	CASRSRTSYEQYF	TGTGCCAGCAGATCTCGGACGTCCTACGAGCAGTACTTC
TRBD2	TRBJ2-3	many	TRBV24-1	CATIGTSGSTDTQYF	TGTGCCACCATTGGGACTAGCGGAAGCACAGATACGCAGTATTTT
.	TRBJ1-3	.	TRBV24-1	CATSDPRTTGNTIYF	TGTGCCACCAGTGATCCCAGGACCACCGGAAACACCATATATTTT
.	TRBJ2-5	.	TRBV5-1	CASSLGSGALETQYF	TGCGCCAGCAGCTTGGGATCGGGGGCGCTGGAGACCCAGTACTTC
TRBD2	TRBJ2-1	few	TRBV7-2	CASSPTGGGLEQFF	TGTGCCAGCAGCCCGACCGGGGGGGGCTTGGAGCAGTTCTTC
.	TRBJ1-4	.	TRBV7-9	CASSFGDGGLEKLFF	TGTGCCAGCAGCTTTGGAGACGGGGGGCTCGAAAAACTGTTTTTT
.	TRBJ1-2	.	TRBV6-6	CASSYGQGLSGYTF	TGTGCCAGCAGTTACGGGCAGGGCCTATCGGGCTACACCTTC
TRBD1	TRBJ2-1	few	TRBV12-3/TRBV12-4	CASSPLRGTEQFF	TGTGCCAGCAGTCCGCTCAGGGGGACTGAGCAGTTCTTC
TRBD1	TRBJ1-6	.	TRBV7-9	CASSLLVQGGNSPLHF	TGTGCCAGCAGCTTACTTGTCCAGGGGGGAAATTCACCCCTCCACTTT
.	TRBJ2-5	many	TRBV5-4	CASSLGVSGETQYF	TGTGCCAGCAGCTTGGGGGTTAGCGGCGAGACCCAGTACTTC
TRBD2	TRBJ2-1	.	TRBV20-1	CSFGGAGEGEQFF	TGCAGTTTCGGTGGAGCGGGGGAGGGGGAGCAGTTCTTC
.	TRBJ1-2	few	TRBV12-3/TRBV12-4	CASSLGGQWYGYTF	TGTGCCAGCAGTTTGGGCGGACAGTGGTATGGCTACACCTTC
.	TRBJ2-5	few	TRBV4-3	CASSQDRSGETQYF	TGCGCCAGCAGCCAAGATAGATCGGGGGAGACCCAGTACTTC
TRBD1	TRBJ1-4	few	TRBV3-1	CASSQRGLEKLFF	TGTGCCAGCAGCCAAAGGGGGCTTGAAAAACTGTTTTTT
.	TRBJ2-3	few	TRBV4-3	CASSPGSGRVSDTQYF	TGCGCCAGCAGCCCGGGGTCCGGGCGGGTTTCAGATACGCAGTATTTT
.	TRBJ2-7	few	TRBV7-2	CASSLRGGAGGEQYF	TGTGCCAGCAGCTTAAGGGGGGGGGCCGGAGGCGAGCAGTACTTC
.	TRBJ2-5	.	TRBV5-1	CASSLTFGPGETQYF	TGCGCCAGCAGCCTTACCTTCGGGCCCGGGGAGACCCAGTACTTC
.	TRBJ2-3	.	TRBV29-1	CSVERNHGGDTQYF	TGCAGCGTCGAGCGGAACCACGGGGGAGATACGCAGTATTTT
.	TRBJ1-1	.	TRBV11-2	CASSLRDKRSTEAFF	TGTGCCAGCAGCCTCCGGGACAAAAGGAGCACTGAAGCTTTCTTT
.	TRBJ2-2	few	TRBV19	CASTPSAANTGELFF	TGTGCCAGTACCCCCTCCGCAGCGAACACCGGGGAGCTGTTTTTT
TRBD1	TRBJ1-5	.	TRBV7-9	CASSLARQGANQPQHF	TGTGCCAGCAGCTTAGCCAGACAGGGGGCCAATCAGCCCCAGCATTTT
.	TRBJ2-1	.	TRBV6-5	CASRTPAGNEQFF	TGTGCCAGCAGGACACCCGCGGGGAATGAGCAGTTCTTC
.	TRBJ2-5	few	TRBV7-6	CASSTIAAQETQYF	TGTGCCAGCAGCACAATAGCGGCCCAAGAGACCCAGTACTTC
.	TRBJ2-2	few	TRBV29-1	CSVGFGGRELFF	TGCAGCGTTGGGTTTGGGGGACGGGAGCTGTTTTTT
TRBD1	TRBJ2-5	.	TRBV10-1	CASSVGDSTFQETQYF	TGCGCCAGCAGTGTGGGGGACAGTACCTTCCAAGAGACCCAGTACTTC